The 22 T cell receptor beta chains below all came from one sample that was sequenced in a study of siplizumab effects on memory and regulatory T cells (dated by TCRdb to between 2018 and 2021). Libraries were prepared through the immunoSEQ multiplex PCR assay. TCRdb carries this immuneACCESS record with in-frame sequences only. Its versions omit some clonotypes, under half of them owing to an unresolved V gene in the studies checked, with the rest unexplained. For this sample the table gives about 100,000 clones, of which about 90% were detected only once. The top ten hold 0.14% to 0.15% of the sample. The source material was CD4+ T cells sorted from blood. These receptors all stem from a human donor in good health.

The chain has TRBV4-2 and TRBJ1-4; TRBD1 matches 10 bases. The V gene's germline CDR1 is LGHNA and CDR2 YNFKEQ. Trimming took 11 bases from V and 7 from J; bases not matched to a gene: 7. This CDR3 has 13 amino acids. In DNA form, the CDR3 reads TGTGCCGCAAGGACAGGGGGGGGTGAAAAACTGTTTTTT. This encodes CAARTGGGEKLFF.

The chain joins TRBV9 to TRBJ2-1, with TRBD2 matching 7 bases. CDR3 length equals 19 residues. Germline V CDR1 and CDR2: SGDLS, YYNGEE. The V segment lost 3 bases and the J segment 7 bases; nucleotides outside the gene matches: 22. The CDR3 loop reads CASSAPGLGLAESRNEQFF. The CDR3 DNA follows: TGTGCCAGCAGCGCCCCCGGGTTAGGGCTAGCGGAGTCGAGGAATGAGCAGTTCTTC.

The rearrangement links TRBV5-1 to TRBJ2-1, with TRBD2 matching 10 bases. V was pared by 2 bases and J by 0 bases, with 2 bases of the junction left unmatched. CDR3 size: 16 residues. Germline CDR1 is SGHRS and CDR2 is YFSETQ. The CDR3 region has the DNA TGCGCCAGCAGCTTCGCTAGCGGGGGCTCCTACAATGAGCAGTTCTTC. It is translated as CASSFASGGSYNEQFF.

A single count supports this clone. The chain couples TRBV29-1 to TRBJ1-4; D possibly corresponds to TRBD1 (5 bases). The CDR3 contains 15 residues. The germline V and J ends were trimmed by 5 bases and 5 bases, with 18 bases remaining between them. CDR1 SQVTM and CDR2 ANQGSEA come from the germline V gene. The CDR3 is CSVRSGTGKNEKLFF. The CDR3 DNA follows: TGCAGCGTTCGGTCAGGGACTGGAAAGAATGAAAAACTGTTTTTT.

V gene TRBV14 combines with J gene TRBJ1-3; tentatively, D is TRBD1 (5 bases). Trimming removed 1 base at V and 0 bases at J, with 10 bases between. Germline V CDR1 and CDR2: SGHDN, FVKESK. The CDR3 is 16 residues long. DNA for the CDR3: TGTGCCAGCAGCCAAGGTGGGACGCTCTCTGGAAACACCATATATTTT. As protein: CASSQGGTLSGNTIYF.

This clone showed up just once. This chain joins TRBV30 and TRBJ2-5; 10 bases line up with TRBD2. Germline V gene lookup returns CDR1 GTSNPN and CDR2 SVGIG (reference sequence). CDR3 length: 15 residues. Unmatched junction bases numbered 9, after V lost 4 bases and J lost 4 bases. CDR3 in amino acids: CAWKQSGGALETQYF. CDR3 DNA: TGTGCCTGGAAGCAGAGCGGGGGGGCTCTAGAGACCCAGTACTTC.

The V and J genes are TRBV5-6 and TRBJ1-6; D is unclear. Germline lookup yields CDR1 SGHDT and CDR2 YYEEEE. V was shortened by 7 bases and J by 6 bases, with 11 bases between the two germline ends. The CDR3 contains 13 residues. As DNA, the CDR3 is TGTGCCAGCCATGGGCCGTTTAATTCACCCCTCCACTTT. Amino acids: CASHGPFNSPLHF. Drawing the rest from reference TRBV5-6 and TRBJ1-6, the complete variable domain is DAGVTQSPTHLIKTRGQQVTLRCSPKSGHDTVSWYQQALGQGPQFIFQYYEEEERQRGNFPDRFSGHQFPNYSSELNVNALLLGDSALYLCASHGPFNSPLHFGNGTRLTVT.

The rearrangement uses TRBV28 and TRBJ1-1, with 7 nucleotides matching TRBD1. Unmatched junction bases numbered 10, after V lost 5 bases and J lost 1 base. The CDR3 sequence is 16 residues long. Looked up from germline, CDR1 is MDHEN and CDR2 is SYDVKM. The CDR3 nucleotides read TGTGCCAGCAGTCCCCATACGGGACAGCCGAACACTGAAGCTTTCTTT. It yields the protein CASSPHTGQPNTEAFF.

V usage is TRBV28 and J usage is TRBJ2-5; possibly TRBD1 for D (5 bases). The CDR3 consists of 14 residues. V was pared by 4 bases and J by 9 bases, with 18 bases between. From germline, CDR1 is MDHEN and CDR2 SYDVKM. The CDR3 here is CASSSATVTVAQYF. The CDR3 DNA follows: TGTGCCAGCAGTTCTGCGACAGTGACCGTGGCCCAGTACTTC.

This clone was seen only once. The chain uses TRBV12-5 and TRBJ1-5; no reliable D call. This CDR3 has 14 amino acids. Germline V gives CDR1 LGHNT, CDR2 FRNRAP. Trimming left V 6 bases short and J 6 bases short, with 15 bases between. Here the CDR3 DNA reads TGTGCTAGTGGGTGGGCGGATAGTAGTCAGCCCCAGCATTTT. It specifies CASGWADSSQPQHF.

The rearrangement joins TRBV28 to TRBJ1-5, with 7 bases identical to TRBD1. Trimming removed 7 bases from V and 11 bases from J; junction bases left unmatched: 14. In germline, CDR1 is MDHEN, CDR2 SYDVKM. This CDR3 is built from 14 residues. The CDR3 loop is CASTKGAVPGTQHF. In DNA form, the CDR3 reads TGTGCCAGCACTAAGGGGGCAGTACCCGGTACCCAGCATTTT.

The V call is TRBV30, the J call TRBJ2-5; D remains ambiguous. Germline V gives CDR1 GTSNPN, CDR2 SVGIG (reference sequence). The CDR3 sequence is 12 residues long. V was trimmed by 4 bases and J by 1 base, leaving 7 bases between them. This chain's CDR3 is CAWKEAQETQYF. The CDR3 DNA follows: TGTGCCTGGAAAGAGGCCCAAGAGACCCAGTACTTC. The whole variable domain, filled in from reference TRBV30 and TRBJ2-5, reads SQTIHQWPATLVQPVGSPLSLECTVEGTSNPNLYWYRQAAGRGLQLLFYSVGIGQISSEVPQNLSASRPQDRQFILSSKKLLLSDSGFYLCAWKEAQETQYFGPGTRLLVL.

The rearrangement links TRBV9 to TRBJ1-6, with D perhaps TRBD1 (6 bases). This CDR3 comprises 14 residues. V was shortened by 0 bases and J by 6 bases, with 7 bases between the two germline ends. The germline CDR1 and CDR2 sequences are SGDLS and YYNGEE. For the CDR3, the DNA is TGTGCCAGCAGCGTAGACAGGGCTAATTCACCCCTCCACTTT. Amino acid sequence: CASSVDRANSPLHF. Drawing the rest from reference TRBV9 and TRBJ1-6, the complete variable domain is DSGVTQTPKHLITATGQRVTLRCSPRSGDLSVYWYQQSLDQGLQFLIQYYNGEERAKGNILERFSAQQFPDLHSELNLSSLELGDSALYFCASSVDRANSPLHFGNGTRLTVT.

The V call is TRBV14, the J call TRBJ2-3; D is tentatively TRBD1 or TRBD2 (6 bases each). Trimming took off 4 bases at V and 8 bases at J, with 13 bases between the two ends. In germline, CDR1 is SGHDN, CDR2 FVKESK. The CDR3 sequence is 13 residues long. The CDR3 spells CASSPAGGGTQYF. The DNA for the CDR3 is TGTGCCAGCAGCCCAGCCGGGGGCGGTACGCAGTATTTT.

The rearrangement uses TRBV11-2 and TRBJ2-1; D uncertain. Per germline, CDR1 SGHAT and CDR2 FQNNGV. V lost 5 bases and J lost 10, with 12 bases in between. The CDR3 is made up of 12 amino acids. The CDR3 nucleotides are TGTGCCAGCAGCCCTCAAGGATTCGAGCAGTTCTTC. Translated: CASSPQGFEQFF.

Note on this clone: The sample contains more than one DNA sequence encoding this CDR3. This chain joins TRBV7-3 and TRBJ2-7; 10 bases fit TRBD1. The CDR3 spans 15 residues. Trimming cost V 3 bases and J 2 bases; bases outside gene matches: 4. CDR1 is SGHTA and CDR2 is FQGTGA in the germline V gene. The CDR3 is CASSLGQGQAYEQYF. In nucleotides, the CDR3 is TGTGCCAGCAGCTTGGGACAGGGGCAAGCCTACGAGCAGTACTTC.

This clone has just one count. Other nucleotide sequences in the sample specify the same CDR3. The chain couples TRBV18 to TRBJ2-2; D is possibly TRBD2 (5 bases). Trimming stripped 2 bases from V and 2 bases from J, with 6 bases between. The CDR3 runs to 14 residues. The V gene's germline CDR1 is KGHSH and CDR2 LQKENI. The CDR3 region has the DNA TGTGCCAGCTCACCAGGACTCAACACCGGGGAGCTGTTTTTT. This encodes CASSPGLNTGELFF. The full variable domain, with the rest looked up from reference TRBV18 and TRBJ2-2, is NAGVMQNPRHLVRRRGQEARLRCSPMKGHSHVYWYRQLPEEGLKFMVYLQKENIIDESGMPKERFSAEFPKEGPSILRIQQVVRGDSAAYFCASSPGLNTGELFFGEGSRLTVL.

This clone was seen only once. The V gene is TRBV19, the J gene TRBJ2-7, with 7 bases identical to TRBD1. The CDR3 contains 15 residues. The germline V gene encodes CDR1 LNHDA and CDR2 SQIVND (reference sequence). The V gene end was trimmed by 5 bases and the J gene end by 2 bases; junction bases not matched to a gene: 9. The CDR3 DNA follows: TGTGCCAGTAGTGTACGGGACAGCGAACCCTACGAGCAGTACTTC. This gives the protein CASSVRDSEPYEQYF.

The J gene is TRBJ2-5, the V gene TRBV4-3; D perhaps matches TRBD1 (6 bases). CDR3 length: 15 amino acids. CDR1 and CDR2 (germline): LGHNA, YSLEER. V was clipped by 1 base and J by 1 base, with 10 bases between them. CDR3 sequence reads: CASSQAVGAQETQYF. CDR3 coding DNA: TGCGCCAGCAGCCAAGCGGTGGGGGCCCAAGAGACCCAGTACTTC.

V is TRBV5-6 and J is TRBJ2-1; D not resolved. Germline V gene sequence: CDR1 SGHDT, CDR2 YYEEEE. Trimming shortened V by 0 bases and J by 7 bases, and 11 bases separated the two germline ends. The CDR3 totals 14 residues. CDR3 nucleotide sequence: TGTGCCAGCAGCTTGGTGGGGAATTATAATGAGCAGTTCTTC. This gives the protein CASSLVGNYNEQFF.

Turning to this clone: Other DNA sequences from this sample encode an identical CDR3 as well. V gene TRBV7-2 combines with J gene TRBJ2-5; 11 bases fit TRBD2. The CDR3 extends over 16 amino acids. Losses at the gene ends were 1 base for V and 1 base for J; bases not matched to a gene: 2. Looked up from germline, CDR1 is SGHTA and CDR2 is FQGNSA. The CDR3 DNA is TGTGCCAGCAGCTTAGGGCTAGCGGGGGGCCAAGAGACCCAGTACTTC. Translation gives CASSLGLAGGQETQYF.

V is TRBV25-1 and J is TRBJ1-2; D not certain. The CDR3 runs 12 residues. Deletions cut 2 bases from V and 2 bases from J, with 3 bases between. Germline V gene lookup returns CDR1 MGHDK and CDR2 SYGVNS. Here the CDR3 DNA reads TGTGCCAGCAGTGAACAAAACTATGGCTACACCTTC. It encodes CASSEQNYGYTF.